The subject of this entry is one TCR beta chain. Germline CDR1 is SGHRS and CDR2 is YFSETQ. The CDR3 extends over 14 amino acids. V trimming: 3 bases; J trimming: 7 bases; junction bases outside the gene matches: 4. This specimen belongs to a study of blood T cell repertoires in COVID-19. Study overall: COVID-19 samples collected from the United States, Italy and Spain covered acute and convalescent phases. Sources were T cells, B-cell-depleted T cells, or PBMCs; the material itself was cDNA or gDNA.

As originally analysed: Reference gene primer amplification yielded estimated nucleated cell counts. Data came from immunoSEQ multiplex PCR; TCRdb stores just in-frame clones and leaves some out. V, J and clone size derive from that table, while D and trimming were established from the DNA sequence. The sample holds tens of thousands of clones, approximately 83% seen once. This TCR was recovered from a man between 65 and 79 years old with acute or convalescent COVID-19. V gene TRBV5-1 combines with J gene TRBJ1-4, with TRBD1 identical over 9 bases. Sequenced sample: peripheral blood. CDR3 in DNA: TGCGCCAGCAGCTCCGGGACAGGGTCTGAAAAACTGTTTTTT. Amino acid sequence: CASSSGTGSEKLFF.